The source of this T cell receptor beta chain is a study of spatial heterogeneity in lung cancer. Study summary: Consistently, beta-chain sequences turned up in larger numbers than alpha-chain sequences did. Combinations of a unique TCR and a UMI were tallied in raw reads, and on average each appeared more than ten times.

Time point defined: sample taken at primary tumor resection. Frozen PBMC, nontumor lung or tumor provided whole RNA, which was sequenced unsorted. The donors comprised roughly 71 untreated early-stage non-small cell lung cancer patients. Each TCR cDNA molecule carried a unique molecular identifier. TCRdb passed the 5' RACE reads through MiXCR, listing each CDR3 protein once. The repertoire includes some 11,000 distinct CDR3 sequences, about 6% of them detected once, and over 9% sits in the top ten. The CDR3 is made up of 11 amino acids. Germline values: CDR1 SQVTM, CDR2 ANQGSEA. Between the trimmed V and J ends, which lost 5 bases and 8 bases, there was a span of 10 bases. In this sample, this clonotype is medium-sized.

Sample: normal lung tissue next to the tumor, taken at surgery. This chain connects TRBV29-1 to TRBJ2-1, with D tentatively TRBD2 (6 bases). This sequence originates from a male donor with early-stage non-small cell lung cancer. The CDR3 DNA follows: TGCAGCGTTCTTAGGAGGGATGAGCAGTTCTTC. It codes for CSVLRRDEQFF.